What follows is one TCR beta chain and its context. This sample stems from a study of blood T cell repertoires in COVID-19. Across the study: Samples came from the United States, Italy and Spain, spanning acute and convalescent COVID-19. From T cells, B-cell-depleted T cells, or PBMCs came the material, which was cDNA or gDNA.

The CDR3 runs to 15 residues. V was cut by 3 bases and J by 4 bases, with 13 bases left in between. The germline CDR1 and CDR2 sequences are SGHRS and YFSETQ. Original processing notes: Nucleated cell number was recorded as an estimate derived from reference gene primer amplification. The assay was immunoSEQ multiplex PCR, and TCRdb's table has in-frame clones only and misses some. V and J calls and clone size are those listed in that table; D and trimming were worked out from the DNA. The sample gives around 63,000 clones, 86% of which show up once; about 1.5% is in the top ten. This TCR was sampled from a woman aged 80 or older with acute or convalescent COVID-19. This rearrangement joins TRBV5-1 to TRBJ1-4, with TRBD1 as a possible D gene (5 bases). The specimen was peripheral blood. CDR3 DNA: TGCGCCAGCAGCTACCAGACAGACAGTAATGAAAAACTGTTTTTT. This gives the protein CASSYQTDSNEKLFF. Variable domain in full (rest from reference TRBV5-1 and TRBJ1-4): KAGVTQTPRYLIKTRGQQVTLSCSPISGHRSVSWYQQTPGQGLQFLFEYFSETQRNKGNFPGRFSGRQFSNSRSEMNVSTLELGDSALYLCASSYQTDSNEKLFFGSGTQLSVL.